This TCR beta chain stems from a study of blood T cell repertoires in COVID-19. Profiling relied on immunoSEQ multiplex PCR, and the TCRdb table lists in-frame clones only, not all of them. Among around 250,000 clones listed, about 85% were seen once. Germline-derived CDR1 and CDR2 are GTSNPN and SVGIG (reference sequence). This CDR3 spans 13 amino acids. V lost 1 base and J 3 bases, leaving 9 bases between the germline ends. The sample comprised PBMCs or T cells enriched from blood (not recorded which). This receptor was taken from a woman in her forties or fifties who had been exposed to COVID-19. The chain employs TRBV30 and TRBJ1-1; unclear D gene. The DNA of the CDR3 is TGTGCCTGGAGTGATCGCGGGCACACTGAAGCTTTCTTT. The encoded protein is CAWSDRGHTEAFF. The whole variable domain, remainder taken from reference TRBV30 and TRBJ1-1, is SQTIHQWPATLVQPVGSPLSLECTVEGTSNPNLYWYRQAAGRGLQLLFYSVGIGQISSEVPQNLSASRPQDRQFILSSKKLLLSDSGFYLCAWSDRGHTEAFFGQGTRLTVV.